A selection of T cell receptor beta chains follows, all from one sample in a study of control samples from healthy donors and cancer patients. Sequenced by immunoSEQ multiplex PCR; TCRdb stores in-frame clones only, minus some. The sample consists of roughly 86,000 clones, 90% of them appearing once. The sample consisted of blood. These receptors came from a young woman in good health. The CDR3 runs from the conserved cysteine through the conserved F or W. The order of the fields is clone size, V gene, D gene, J gene, CDR3 DNA, CDR3 protein. A D gene is named only where the DNA matches it firmly. The size entry is marked missing in some rows and otherwise reads once, few, many or a size class.

-,TRBV11-1,TRBD2,TRBJ2-1,TGTGCCAGCAGCTTGTACCTAGCGGGGAGGGAGTTCTTC,CASSLYLAGREFF
-,TRBV2,-,TRBJ1-2,TGTGCCAGCAGTGAAAGCTCGGGGGACTATGGCTACACCTTC,CASSESSGDYGYTF
-,TRBV14,-,TRBJ2-3,TGTGCCAGCAGCCAAGGGGGGCGCAAAGATACGCAGTATTTT,CASSQGGRKDTQYF
-,TRBV19,TRBD1,TRBJ1-4,TGTGCCAGTAACTCGCCGGACAGGGGAAGTGAAAAACTGTTTTTT,CASNSPDRGSEKLFF
-,TRBV7-8,-,TRBJ1-1,TGTGCCAGCAGCTTAGACGACAGGTTCCGAGCTAGCGCGGTCGCTGAAGCTTTCTTT,CASSLDDRFRASAVAEAFF
-,TRBV25-1,-,TRBJ2-3,TGTGCCAGCAGGCGGGACAGCATTTGGTATTTT,CASRRDSIWYF
-,TRBV7-2,-,TRBJ2-7,TGTGCCAGCAGCCCAGAGGGACTCACCTCCCTCTACGAGCAGTACTTC,CASSPEGLTSLYEQYF
-,TRBV3-1/TRBV3-2,-,TRBJ2-4,TGTGCCAGCAGCCAAGAGGGGGCAGGTGGCAAAAACATTCAGTACTTC,CASSQEGAGGKNIQYF
once,TRBV4-1,-,TRBJ1-2,TGCGCCAGCAGCCCAACCTATATCCCAGGGACGGATGGCTACACCTTC,CASSPTYIPGTDGYTF
-,TRBV23-1,-,TRBJ2-7,TGCGCCAGCAACTCCCTCAGGTTCTCGGCCTACGAGCAGTACTTC,CASNSLRFSAYEQYF
-,TRBV2,-,TRBJ1-1,TGTGCCAGCAACCAAAGGGATTTCGACACTGAAGCTTTCTTT,CASNQRDFDTEAFF
-,TRBV11-2,TRBD2,TRBJ2-5,TGTGCCAGCAGCTTACAGAGGCTAGCGGGGGGAGAGACCCAGTACTTC,CASSLQRLAGGETQYF
-,TRBV6-1,-,TRBJ1-5,TGTGCCAGCAGTGAAGAACACGGATATAGCAATCAGCCCCAGCATTTT,CASSEEHGYSNQPQHF
-,TRBV6-1,-,TRBJ2-3,TGTGCCAGCAGTGAGGACGCCGGCGGGGATACGCAGTATTTT,CASSEDAGGDTQYF
-,TRBV7-8,TRBD1,TRBJ1-2,TGTGCCAGCAGCTTAGCCGGGACAGTCAATGGCTACACCTTC,CASSLAGTVNGYTF
-,TRBV11-2,TRBD2,TRBJ2-3,TGTGCCAGCAGCCTACCCTTTAGCGGGGGGAGCACAGATACGCAGTATTTT,CASSLPFSGGSTDTQYF
-,TRBV5-1,-,TRBJ2-2,TGCGCCAGCAGCTTGGGACAGGCGACCGGGGAGCTGTTTTTT,CASSLGQATGELFF
-,TRBV10-3,-,TRBJ2-7,TGTGCCATCAGTGAGACTAGTGATGAGCAGTACTTC,CAISETSDEQYF
once,TRBV15,-,TRBJ1-2,TGTGCCACCAGCCTAACGACCGTATGGGATGGCTACACCTTC,CATSLTTVWDGYTF
-,TRBV27,-,TRBJ2-1,TGTGCCAGCAGCAGAGGGAAAAACAATGAGCAGTTCTTC,CASSRGKNNEQFF
once,TRBV3-1/TRBV3-2,TRBD1,TRBJ2-1,TGTGCCAGCAGCCCCTCAGGGACAGGGGTACTCGATGAGCAGTTCTTC,CASSPSGTGVLDEQFF
once,TRBV19,-,TRBJ2-5,TGTGCCACTGAGGACAACTCCGGGGGAGAGACCCAGTACTTC,CATEDNSGGETQYF
-,TRBV3-1/TRBV3-2,-,TRBJ1-1,TGTGCCAGCAGCCTCGAGGGTGGGGGGACTGAAGCTTTCTTT,CASSLEGGGTEAFF
once,TRBV6-6,TRBD1,TRBJ1-1,TGTGCCAGCAGTTACTCGAGGGACAGGACCTTCTTT,CASSYSRDRTFF
once,TRBV9,TRBD2,TRBJ2-7,TGTGCCAGCAGCCCCCGCGGGGGGGGATCCCAACTCGAGCAGTACTTC,CASSPRGGGSQLEQYF
-,TRBV12-3/TRBV12-4,-,TRBJ1-1,TGTGCCAGCAGTTGGATTAACACTGAAGCTTTCTTT,CASSWINTEAFF
-,TRBV6-2/TRBV6-3,-,TRBJ2-1,TGTGCCAGCAGCCCCCTAGCCCGCAATGAGCAGTTCTTC,CASSPLARNEQFF
-,TRBV14,-,TRBJ1-2,TGTGCCAGCAGCTGGGATAACTATGGCTACACCTTC,CASSWDNYGYTF
once,TRBV7-9,TRBD1,TRBJ1-2,TGTGCCAGCAGCTCGTACAGGGGAGAAGATGGCTACACCTTC,CASSSYRGEDGYTF
once,TRBV9,-,TRBJ1-5,TGTGCCAGCAGCCCCGGTACAGGGTCCTCCTATCAGCCCCAGCATTTT,CASSPGTGSSYQPQHF
-,TRBV7-9,-,TRBJ1-4,TGTGCCAGCAGCTTTGGAGGGGAAGATGAAAAACTGTTTTTT,CASSFGGEDEKLFF
-,TRBV27,-,TRBJ2-2,TGTGCCAGCAGTTTTACTATCGGTGGATTGGATGCCGGGGAGCTGTTTTTT,CASSFTIGGLDAGELFF
-,TRBV6-5,-,TRBJ1-2,TGTGCCAGCTTTCGAGGGGGGGGAATAAGTGGCTACACCTTC,CASFRGGGISGYTF
-,TRBV4-1,-,TRBJ1-2,TGCGCCAGCAGCCAAGGGATTCGGGACGGGACGTATAGCTACACCTTC,CASSQGIRDGTYSYTF
-,TRBV25-1,TRBD1,TRBJ1-1,TGTGCCAGCAGTGAACAGGGGGTTCGGGGCCCTGAAGCTTTCTTT,CASSEQGVRGPEAFF
-,TRBV3-1/TRBV3-2,-,TRBJ2-1,TGTGCCAGCAGCCAGGGGGTCCGGGAGCAGTTCTTC,CASSQGVREQFF
once,TRBV7-2,-,TRBJ1-6,TGTGCCAGCAGCTTAAGACAGCGGACGTATAATTCACCCCTCCACTTT,CASSLRQRTYNSPLHF
-,TRBV6-7,TRBD2,TRBJ2-5,TGTGCCAGCAGTTACCCGGGGGGAGGAGGGTCCTCCTCTCAAGAGACCCAGTACTTC,CASSYPGGGGSSSQETQYF
-,TRBV3-1/TRBV3-2,TRBD1,TRBJ2-7,TGTGCCAGCAGCCAAGATGGACAGGGGGACGAGCAGTACTTC,CASSQDGQGDEQYF
-,TRBV4-1,-,TRBJ1-3,TGCGCCAGCAGCCTTTCGGACACGAGGACTGGAAACACCATATATTTT,CASSLSDTRTGNTIYF
-,TRBV9,-,TRBJ1-2,TGTGCCAGCGCCACAGACGAGTTGGGATATGGCTACACCTTC,CASATDELGYGYTF
-,TRBV7-3,-,TRBJ2-1,TGTGCCAGCAGCCCTTGGAAGGGGAATGAGCAGTTCTTC,CASSPWKGNEQFF
-,TRBV19,TRBD1,TRBJ1-1,TGTGCCAGTAGCTTCAGGGGGGAGACCACTGAAGCTTTCTTT,CASSFRGETTEAFF
-,TRBV27,-,TRBJ2-5,TGTGCCAGCAGTTTATCGATGGGGGGTCAAGAGACCCAGTACTTC,CASSLSMGGQETQYF
once,TRBV3-1/TRBV3-2,-,TRBJ1-3,TGTGCCAGCAGCCAAGACCCAAACACCATATATTTT,CASSQDPNTIYF
few,TRBV5-4,-,TRBJ1-1,TGTGCCAGCAGCTTGGGGACTGAAGCTTTCTTT,CASSLGTEAFF
few,TRBV7-3,-,TRBJ2-7,TGTGCCAGCAGCTCAGGTTATAGGGGGAGTTTACATAGGAGCTCCTACGAGCAGTACTTC,CASSSGYRGSLHRSSYEQYF
-,TRBV29-1,-,TRBJ1-1,TGCAGCGTTGGAAACGGTGTCAGAGGCACTGAAGCTTTCTTT,CSVGNGVRGTEAFF
once,TRBV12-3/TRBV12-4,TRBD1,TRBJ1-2,TGTGCCAGCAGCCTAGGACAGGGCGAAGGCTACACCTTC,CASSLGQGEGYTF
-,TRBV9,TRBD1,TRBJ2-7,TGTGCCAGCAGCGTAGATCTTAGGGACAGGGAGCACTTC,CASSVDLRDREHF
-,TRBV10-3,TRBD1,TRBJ1-2,TGTGCCATCAGTGCGACGGACAGGGACTATGGCTACACCTTC,CAISATDRDYGYTF
-,TRBV7-9,TRBD1,TRBJ2-7,TGTGCCAGCAGACCCCCGGGAACAGGGGACCACGAGCAGTACTTC,CASRPPGTGDHEQYF
-,TRBV6-5,-,TRBJ1-1,TGTGCCAGCAGTTACTCGGCAGCTACTGAAGCTTTCTTT,CASSYSAATEAFF
-,TRBV5-6,TRBD1,TRBJ1-1,TGTGCCAGCAGCTTGGAGGACAGGGTTGAAGCTTTCTTT,CASSLEDRVEAFF
-,TRBV2,TRBD1,TRBJ1-1,TGTGCCACAATCCGGGACAGGGAAGGGCCTGAAGCTTTCTTT,CATIRDREGPEAFF
-,TRBV2,TRBD1,TRBJ1-2,TGTGCCAGCAGGCCTAGACAGGGTCCCTATGGCTACACCTTC,CASRPRQGPYGYTF
-,TRBV15,-,TRBJ2-2,TGTGCCACCAGCAGAGTGCGGGGCGGAAACACCGGGGAGCTGTTTTTT,CATSRVRGGNTGELFF
-,TRBV6-5,-,TRBJ1-4,TGTGCCAGCAGCCCAGTGGGGGGCCGAAATGAAAAACTGTTTTTT,CASSPVGGRNEKLFF
-,TRBV5-5,-,TRBJ1-1,TGTGCCAGCCGCCGCTTTGGCGGTAACACTGAAGCTTTCTTT,CASRRFGGNTEAFF
-,TRBV19,TRBD1,TRBJ2-6,TGTGCCAGTAGTAAACCCAGGGGACAGGCTTACTCTGGGGCCAACGTCCTGACTTTC,CASSKPRGQAYSGANVLTF